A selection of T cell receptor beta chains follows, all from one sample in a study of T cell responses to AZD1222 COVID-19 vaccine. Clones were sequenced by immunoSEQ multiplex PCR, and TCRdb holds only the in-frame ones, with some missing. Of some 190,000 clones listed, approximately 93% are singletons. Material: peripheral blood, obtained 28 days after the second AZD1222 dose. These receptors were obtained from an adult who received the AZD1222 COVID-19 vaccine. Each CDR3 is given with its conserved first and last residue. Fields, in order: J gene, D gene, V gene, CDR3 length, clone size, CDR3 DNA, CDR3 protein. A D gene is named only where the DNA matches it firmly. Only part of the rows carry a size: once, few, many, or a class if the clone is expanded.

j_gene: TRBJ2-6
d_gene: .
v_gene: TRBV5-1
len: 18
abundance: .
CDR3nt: TGCGCCAGCAGCTTGGTCGTGGGGGTAAGGGCTGGGGCCAACGTCCTGACTTTC
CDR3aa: CASSLVVGVRAGANVLTF

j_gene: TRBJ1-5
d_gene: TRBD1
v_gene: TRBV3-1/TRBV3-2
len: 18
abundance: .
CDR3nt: TGTGCCAGCAGCCCGAGATGGGAGAAGACAGGGGGCCGGCAGCCCCAGCATTTT
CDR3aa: CASSPRWEKTGGRQPQHF

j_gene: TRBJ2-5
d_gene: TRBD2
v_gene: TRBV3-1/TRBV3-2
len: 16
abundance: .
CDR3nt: TGTGCCAGCAGCCCCGGGACTAGCGGAGCTACAGAGACCCAGTACTTC
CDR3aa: CASSPGTSGATETQYF

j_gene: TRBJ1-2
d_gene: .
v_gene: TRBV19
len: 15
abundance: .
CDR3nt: TGTGCCAGTAGTACCCGTCGGCAGGCGACCTATGGCTACACCTTC
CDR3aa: CASSTRRQATYGYTF

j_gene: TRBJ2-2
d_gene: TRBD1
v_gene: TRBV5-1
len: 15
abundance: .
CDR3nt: TGCGCCAGCAGCCGGACAGGGGACAACACCGGGGAGCTGTTTTTT
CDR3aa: CASSRTGDNTGELFF

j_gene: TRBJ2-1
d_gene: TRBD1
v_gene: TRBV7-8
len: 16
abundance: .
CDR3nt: TGTGCCAGCAGCTTATTGGGACAGCCAGTATACAATGAGCAGTTCTTC
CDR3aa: CASSLLGQPVYNEQFF

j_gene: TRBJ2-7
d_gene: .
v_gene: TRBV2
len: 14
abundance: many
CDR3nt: TGTGCCAGCGGAAAGGACAGAAGCTCCTACGAGCAGTACTTC
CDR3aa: CASGKDRSSYEQYF

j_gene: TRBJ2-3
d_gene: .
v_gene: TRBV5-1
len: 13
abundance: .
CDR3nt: TGCGCCAGCAGCTTGGGTAGGCCCGATACGCAGTATTTT
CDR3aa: CASSLGRPDTQYF

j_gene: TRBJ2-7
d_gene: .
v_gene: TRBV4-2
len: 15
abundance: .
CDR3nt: TGTGCCAGCAGCCAAGGGTCTAGCTTAATCAACGAGCAGTACTTC
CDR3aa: CASSQGSSLINEQYF

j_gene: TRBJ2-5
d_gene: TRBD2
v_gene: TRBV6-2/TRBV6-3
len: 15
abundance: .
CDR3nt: TGTGCCAGCAGTCTAGCGGGATCGTACCAAGAGACCCAGTACTTC
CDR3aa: CASSLAGSYQETQYF

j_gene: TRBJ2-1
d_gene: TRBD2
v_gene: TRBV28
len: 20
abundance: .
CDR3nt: TGTGCCAGCAGTGCGTACCCGGGGACTAGCGGAGGCAGCTCCTACAATGAGCAGTTCTTC
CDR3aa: CASSAYPGTSGGSSYNEQFF

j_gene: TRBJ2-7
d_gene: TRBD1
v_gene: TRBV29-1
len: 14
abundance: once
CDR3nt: TGCAGCGTGGGACGACAGGGGCTTTCATACGAGCAGTACTTC
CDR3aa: CSVGRQGLSYEQYF

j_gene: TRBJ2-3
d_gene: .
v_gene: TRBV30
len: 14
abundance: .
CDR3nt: TGTGCCTGGGCTCTTAGGGAGGCCACAGATACGCAGTATTTT
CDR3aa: CAWALREATDTQYF

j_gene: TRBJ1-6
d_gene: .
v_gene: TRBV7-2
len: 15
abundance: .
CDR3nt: TGTGCCAGCAGCTTAACGGACAGTCGCGGATCACCCCTCCACTTT
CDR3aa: CASSLTDSRGSPLHF

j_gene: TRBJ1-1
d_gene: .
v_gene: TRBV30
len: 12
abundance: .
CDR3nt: TGTGCCTGGACCAGGGGCGACACTGAAGCTTTCTTT
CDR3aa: CAWTRGDTEAFF

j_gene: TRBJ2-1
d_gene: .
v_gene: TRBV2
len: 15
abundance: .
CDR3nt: TGTGCCAGCAGCTACGGGACGGCCCTTCTAGATGAGCAGTTCTTC
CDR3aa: CASSYGTALLDEQFF

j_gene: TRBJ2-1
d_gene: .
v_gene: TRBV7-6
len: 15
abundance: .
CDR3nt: TGTGCCAGCAGCCCAGACCAGAGCTCCTACAATGAGCAGTTCTTC
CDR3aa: CASSPDQSSYNEQFF

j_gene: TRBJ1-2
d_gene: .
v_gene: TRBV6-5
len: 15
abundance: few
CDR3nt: TGTGCCAGCAGTTACTCACAGGGAGTTTATTATGGCTACACCTTC
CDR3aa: CASSYSQGVYYGYTF

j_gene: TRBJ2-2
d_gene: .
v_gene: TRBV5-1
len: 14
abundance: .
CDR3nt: TGCGCCAGCAGCTTGGGAGGGGTCACCGGGGAGCTGTTTTTT
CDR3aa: CASSLGGVTGELFF

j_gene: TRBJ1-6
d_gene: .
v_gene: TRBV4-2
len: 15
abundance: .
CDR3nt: TGTGCCAGCAGCCAAGAGGGCCTTATTAATTCACCCCTCCACTTT
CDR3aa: CASSQEGLINSPLHF

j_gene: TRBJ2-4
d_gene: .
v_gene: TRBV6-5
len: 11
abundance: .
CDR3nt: TGTGCCAGCGGAACGGGGTACATTCAGTACTTC
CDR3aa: CASGTGYIQYF

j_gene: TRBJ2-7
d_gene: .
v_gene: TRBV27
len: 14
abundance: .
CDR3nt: TGTGCCAGCAGACCGGCGGGTTTTGTTTACGAGCAGTACTTC
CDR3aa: CASRPAGFVYEQYF

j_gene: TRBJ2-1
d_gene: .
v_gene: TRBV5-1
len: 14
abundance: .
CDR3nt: TGCGCCAGCAGCTTGGGGGACACAAACAATGAGCAGTTCTTC
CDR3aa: CASSLGDTNNEQFF

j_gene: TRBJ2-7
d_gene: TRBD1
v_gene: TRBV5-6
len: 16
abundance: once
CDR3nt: TGTGCCAGCAGCTTGCGAAGACAGGGAGTTCCCCACGAGCAGTACTTC
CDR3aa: CASSLRRQGVPHEQYF

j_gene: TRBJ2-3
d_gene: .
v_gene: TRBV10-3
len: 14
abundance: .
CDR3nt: TGTGCCATCAGTGAGTCAGACAGAGGAGATACGCAGTATTTT
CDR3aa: CAISESDRGDTQYF

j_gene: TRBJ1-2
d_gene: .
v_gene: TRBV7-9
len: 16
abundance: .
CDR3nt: TGTGCCAGCAGCTTATCAGTAGGGGGGGCTTACTATGGCTACACCTTC
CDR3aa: CASSLSVGGAYYGYTF

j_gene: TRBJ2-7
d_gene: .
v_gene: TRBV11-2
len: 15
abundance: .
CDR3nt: TGTGCCAGCAGCTTAGCCCGTAGGGGAACCTACGAGCAGTACTTC
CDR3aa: CASSLARRGTYEQYF

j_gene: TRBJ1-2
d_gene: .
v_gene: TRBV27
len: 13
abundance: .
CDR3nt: TGTGCCAGCAGTTTACGGGGACAATATGGCTACACCTTC
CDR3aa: CASSLRGQYGYTF

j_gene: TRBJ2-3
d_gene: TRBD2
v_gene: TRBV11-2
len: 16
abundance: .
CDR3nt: TGTGCCAGCAGCTTACTAGCCCTAGCGGGCACAGATACGCAGTATTTT
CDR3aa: CASSLLALAGTDTQYF

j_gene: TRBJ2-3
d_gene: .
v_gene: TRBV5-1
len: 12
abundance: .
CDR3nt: TGCGCCAGCAGCTTGGGCGGAGATACGCAGTATTTT
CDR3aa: CASSLGGDTQYF

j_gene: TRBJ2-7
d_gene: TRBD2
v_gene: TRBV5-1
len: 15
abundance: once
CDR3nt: TGCGCCAGCAGCCCGACTAGCGGGAGATACTACGAGCAGTACTTC
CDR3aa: CASSPTSGRYYEQYF

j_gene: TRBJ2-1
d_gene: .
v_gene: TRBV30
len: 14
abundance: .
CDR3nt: TGTGCCTGGGCCGTGGGACAAGGCTACAATGAGCAGTTCTTC
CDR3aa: CAWAVGQGYNEQFF

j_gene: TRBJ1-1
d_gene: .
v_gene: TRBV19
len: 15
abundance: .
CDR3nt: TGTGCCAGTAGTATCCCGGCAGGGGTGAACACTGAAGCTTTCTTT
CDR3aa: CASSIPAGVNTEAFF

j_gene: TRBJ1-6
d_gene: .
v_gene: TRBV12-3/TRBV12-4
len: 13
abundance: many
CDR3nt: TGTGCCAGCAGTTCAGGCCTCCGGTCACCCCTCCACTTT
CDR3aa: CASSSGLRSPLHF

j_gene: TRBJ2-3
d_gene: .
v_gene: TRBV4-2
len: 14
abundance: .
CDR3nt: TGTGCCAGCAGCCAAGACTGGGGGGAAGATACGCAGTATTTT
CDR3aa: CASSQDWGEDTQYF

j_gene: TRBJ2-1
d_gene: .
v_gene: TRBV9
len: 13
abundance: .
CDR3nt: TGTGCCAGCAGCGTAGCTATGTTTAATGAGCAGTTCTTC
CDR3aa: CASSVAMFNEQFF

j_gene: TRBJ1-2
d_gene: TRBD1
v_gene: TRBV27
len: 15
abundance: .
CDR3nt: TGTGCCAGCAGTGATACAGGGGGCCATAACTATGGCTACACCTTC
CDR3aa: CASSDTGGHNYGYTF

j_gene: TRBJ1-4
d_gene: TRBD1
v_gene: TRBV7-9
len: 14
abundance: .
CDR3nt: TGTGCCAGCAGCTTAAGACAGGGTGGTGAAAAACTGTTTTTT
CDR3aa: CASSLRQGGEKLFF

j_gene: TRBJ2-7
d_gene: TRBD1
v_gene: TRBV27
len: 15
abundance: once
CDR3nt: TGTGCCAGCGCCTTCACAGGGGGCGCCTCCTACGAGCAGTACTTC
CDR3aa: CASAFTGGASYEQYF

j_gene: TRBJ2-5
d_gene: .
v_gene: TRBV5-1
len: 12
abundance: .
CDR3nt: TGCGCCAGCAGCTTGTCCCAAGAGACCCAGTACTTC
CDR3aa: CASSLSQETQYF

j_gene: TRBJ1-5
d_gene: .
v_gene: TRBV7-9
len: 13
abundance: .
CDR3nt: TGTGCCAGCAGCCCCTTGGACAATCAGCCCCAGCATTTT
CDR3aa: CASSPLDNQPQHF

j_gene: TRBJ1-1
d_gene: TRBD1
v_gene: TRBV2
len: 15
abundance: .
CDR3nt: TGTGCCAGCAGTCCCCAACAGGGGGCCGGCACTGAAGCTTTCTTT
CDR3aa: CASSPQQGAGTEAFF

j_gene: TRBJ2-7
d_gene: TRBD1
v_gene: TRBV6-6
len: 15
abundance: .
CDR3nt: TGTGCCAGCAGTCAAGACAGGGGTGGGAAGCCTGAGCAGTACTTC
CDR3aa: CASSQDRGGKPEQYF

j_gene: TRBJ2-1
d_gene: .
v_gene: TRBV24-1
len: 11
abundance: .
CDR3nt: TGTGCCACACAACTAGACAATGAGCAGTTCTTC
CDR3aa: CATQLDNEQFF

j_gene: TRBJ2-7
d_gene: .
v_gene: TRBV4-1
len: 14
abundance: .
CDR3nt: TGCGCCAGCAGCCAAGGGTCCCGGGGATACGAGCAGTACTTC
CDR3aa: CASSQGSRGYEQYF

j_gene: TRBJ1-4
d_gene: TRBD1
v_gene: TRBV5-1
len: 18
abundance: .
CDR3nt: TGCGCCAGCAGCCACCGCCCTCGACAGGGTGCAACTAATGAAAAACTGTTTTTT
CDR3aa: CASSHRPRQGATNEKLFF

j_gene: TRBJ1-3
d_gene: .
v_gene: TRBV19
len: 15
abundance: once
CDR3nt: TGTGCCAGTTCCGGGAGAGGTAGTTCTGGAAACACCATATATTTT
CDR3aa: CASSGRGSSGNTIYF

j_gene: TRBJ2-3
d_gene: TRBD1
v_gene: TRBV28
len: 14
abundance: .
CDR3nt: TGTGCCAGCACCACAGGGGGCGCGCCAGATACGCAGTATTTT
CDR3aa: CASTTGGAPDTQYF

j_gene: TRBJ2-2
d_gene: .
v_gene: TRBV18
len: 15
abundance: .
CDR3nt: TGTGCCAGCTCACCCCCCGGGCCTAACACCGGGGAGCTGTTTTTT
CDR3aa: CASSPPGPNTGELFF

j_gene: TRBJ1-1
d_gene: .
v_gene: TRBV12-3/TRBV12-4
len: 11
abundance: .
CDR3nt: TGTGCCAGCAGTCTATCCATTGAAGCTTTCTTT
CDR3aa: CASSLSIEAFF

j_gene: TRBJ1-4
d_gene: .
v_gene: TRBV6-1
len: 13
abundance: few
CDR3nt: TGTGCCAGCAGTGAAAGACACCAAGAAAAACTGTTTTTT
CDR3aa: CASSERHQEKLFF

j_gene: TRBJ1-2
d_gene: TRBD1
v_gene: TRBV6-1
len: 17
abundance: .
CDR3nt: TGTGCCAGCAGTGAGGCCCCTCTTCGACAGGGGGGAGATGGCTACACCTTC
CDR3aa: CASSEAPLRQGGDGYTF